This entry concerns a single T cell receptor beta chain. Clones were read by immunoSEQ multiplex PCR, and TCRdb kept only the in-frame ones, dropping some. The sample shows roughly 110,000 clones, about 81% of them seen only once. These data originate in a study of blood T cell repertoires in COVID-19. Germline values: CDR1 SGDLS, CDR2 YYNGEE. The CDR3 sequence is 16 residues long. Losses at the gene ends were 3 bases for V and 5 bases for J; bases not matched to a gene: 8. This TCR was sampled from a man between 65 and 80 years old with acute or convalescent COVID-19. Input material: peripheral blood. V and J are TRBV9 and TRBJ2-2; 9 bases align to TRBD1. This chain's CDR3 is CASSGAGQGNTGELFF. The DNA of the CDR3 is TGTGCCAGCAGCGGGGCAGGACAGGGGAATACCGGGGAGCTGTTTTTT.